Each of the 25 T cell receptor beta chains below was sequenced from the same sample in a study of CD8 T cells in Susac syndrome. 0.5 to 1 ug RNA was reverse transcribed with random hexamers. TCRdb reprocessed the immunoSEQ multiplex PCR reads via MiXCR and lists one record per CDR3 protein. Of roughly 160,000 distinct CDR3 sequences in the sample, approximately 96% were seen once. The sequenced material came from CD4+ T cells from PBMCs. Receptor source: a human donor in good health.

This clonotype was detected once. The chain joins TRBV18 to TRBJ2-5; 13 nucleotides line up with TRBD2. With 1 base clipped from V and 5 bases from J, the junction kept 10 bases outside the gene matches. The CDR3 is 18 residues long. Germline values: CDR1 KGHSH, CDR2 LQKENI. The CDR3 DNA reads as TGTGCCAGCTCACCACGGACTAGCGGGGGCCACTCCCCCGAGACCCAGTACTTC. Its protein product is CASSPRTSGGHSPETQYF.

The V and J genes are TRBV6-5 and TRBJ1-2; TRBD1 matches at 8 bases. V lost 6 bases and J lost 9; bases outside the gene matches: 6. CDR3 length: 12 amino acids. Germline-derived CDR1 and CDR2 are MNHEY and SVGAGI. The CDR3 region is CASRPDRGSYTF. The DNA for the CDR3 is TGTGCCAGCAGACCTGACAGGGGTAGCTACACCTTC.

The chain links TRBV3-1 to TRBJ2-5, with TRBD1 identical over 8 bases. CDR1 and CDR2 from the germline V gene are LGHDT and YNNKEL (reference sequence). CDR3 length equals 15 residues. V lost 7 bases, J lost 5 bases, and 12 bases stayed unmatched. Here the CDR3 DNA reads TGTGCCAGCATCACGAGGACAGGGCCTGGGGAGACCCAGTACTTC. It translates to CASITRTGPGETQYF.

This sequence joins TRBV20-1 and TRBJ2-5; TRBD1 agrees at 9 bases. V shed 6 bases, J shed 5 bases, and the junction held 13 bases outside the gene matches. CDR1 and CDR2 (germline): DFQATT, SNEGSKA (reference sequence). CDR3 length: 15 residues. CDR3 residues: CSAESGTGQGETQYF. The CDR3 DNA is TGCAGTGCCGAATCCGGGACAGGGCAGGGGGAGACCCAGTACTTC.

The chain carries TRBV20-1 and TRBJ1-4; D remains ambiguous. Germline CDR1 reads DFQATT; CDR2 reads SNEGSKA (reference sequence). The V end lost 0 bases, the J end lost 5 bases, and 10 bases lay between the germline ends. This CDR3 has 14 amino acids. The CDR3 region is CSARDAGRNEKLFF. The CDR3 DNA reads as TGCAGTGCTAGAGACGCGGGGAGAAATGAAAAACTGTTTTTT.

The genes are TRBV20-1 and TRBJ2-7; perhaps TRBD2 as D (6 bases). The CDR3 consists of 13 residues. CDR1 is DFQATT, CDR2 SNEGSKA, per germline (reference sequence). The V end lost 1 base, the J end lost 2 bases, and 9 bases lay between the germline ends. CDR3: CSARGGTPYEQYF. In DNA, the CDR3 is TGCAGTGCTAGAGGCGGGACCCCCTACGAGCAGTACTTC.

This chain uses TRBV15 with TRBJ2-3; tentatively, D is TRBD2 (6 bases). In germline, CDR1 is LNHNV, CDR2 YYDKDF (reference sequence). The CDR3 extends over 12 amino acids. Trimming removed 3 bases from V and 13 bases from J, with 14 bases in between. The CDR3 sequence is CATSRDRELEYF. CDR3 nucleotides: TGTGCCACCAGCAGGGACCGGGAGTTGGAGTATTTT. Filled out from reference TRBV15 and TRBJ2-3, the complete variable domain reads DAMVIQNPRYQVTQFGKPVTLSCSQTLNHNVMYWYQQKSSQAPKLLFHYYDKDFNNEADTPDNFQSRRPNTSFCFLDIRSPGLGDTAMYLCATSRDRELEYFGPGTRLTVL.

V is TRBV29-1 and J is TRBJ1-2; D is uncertain. Per the germline V gene, CDR1 is SQVTM and CDR2 is ANQGSEA. There are 13 residues in the CDR3. With 6 bases removed from V and 0 bases from J, the gap between germline ends came to 11 bases. The CDR3, as DNA: TGCAGCGTGGCCGGTGGTTCTAACTATGGCTACACCTTC. It translates to CSVAGGSNYGYTF.

The gene calls are TRBV10-3 and TRBJ2-6; D is undetermined. There are 14 residues in the CDR3. The ends were cut back, 7 bases at V and 0 bases at J, with 7 bases in the middle. Germline lookup yields CDR1 ENHRY and CDR2 SYGVKD. The CDR3 DNA sequence: TGTGCCATCACTCCGGGCTCTGGGGCCAACGTCCTGACTTTC. This translates into CAITPGSGANVLTF.

The gene calls are TRBV12-3 or TRBV12-4 and TRBJ2-2, with D perhaps matching TRBD2 (6 bases). Trimming took 4 bases from V and 7 from J, leaving 10 bases between them. There are 13 residues in the CDR3. CDR3 in DNA: TGTGCCAGCAGTTCAAGGGAGGTCGGGGAGCTGTTTTTT. It specifies CASSSREVGELFF.

The V call is TRBV12-3 or TRBV12-4, the J call TRBJ2-1; D is unclear. V was pared by 5 bases and J by 15 bases, with 17 bases between. The CDR3 runs to 12 residues. This CDR3 reads CASSLTGSQWFF. The CDR3 DNA is TGTGCCAGCAGTCTAACCGGGTCCCAGTGGTTCTTC.

The V call is TRBV6-2 or TRBV6-3, the J call TRBJ2-1; D is uncertain. The V and J ends lost 8 bases and 1 base respectively, with 21 bases between them. Per germline, CDR1 MNHEY and CDR2 SVGEGT. The CDR3 sequence is 17 residues long. CDR3 in DNA: TGTGCCAGCTCACCCCTACAATGGTCAGTGTCCTACAATGAGCAGTTCTTC. This encodes CASSPLQWSVSYNEQFF.

The chain is built from TRBV29-1 and TRBJ1-2; the D gene is possibly TRBD1 (5 bases). The CDR3 spans 12 residues. The germline CDR1 and CDR2 sequences are SQVTM and ANQGSEA. The V end lost 7 bases, the J end lost 4 bases, and 13 bases lay between the germline ends. This chain's CDR3 is CSGRGPIYGYTF. DNA for the CDR3: TGCAGCGGACGGGGCCCCATCTATGGCTACACCTTC.

The V and J genes are TRBV6-5 and TRBJ2-1; 13 bases agree with TRBD2. CDR3 length: 14 residues. The V and J ends lost 10 bases and 7 bases, in that order; junction bases with no gene match: 7. CDR1 MNHEY and CDR2 SVGAGI come from the germline V gene. CDR3 in amino acids: CAMQGLAGRNEQFF. The CDR3, as DNA: TGTGCCATGCAGGGACTAGCGGGGAGGAATGAGCAGTTCTTC.

This chain joins TRBV29-1 and TRBJ1-1, with 7 bases that match TRBD1. The CDR3 has 12 residues. Germline V gene sequence: CDR1 SQVTM, CDR2 ANQGSEA. J lost 4 bases, V lost 2 bases, and 1 base had no gene match. The CDR3 sequence is CSVEQGGTEAFF. The DNA of the CDR3 is TGCAGCGTTGAACAGGGGGGCACTGAAGCTTTCTTT.

This rearrangement joins TRBV7-8 to TRBJ2-5; D is unresolved. The germline V gene encodes CDR1 SGHVS and CDR2 FQNEAQ. The CDR3 runs 14 residues. V shed 1 base and J shed 3 bases, with 9 bases lying between them. The CDR3 loop is CASSLGPGKETQYF. In DNA form, the CDR3 reads TGTGCCAGCAGCTTAGGCCCAGGAAAAGAGACCCAGTACTTC.

This sequence joins TRBV4-3 and TRBJ2-5; D is undetermined. CDR3 length: 14 residues. Per the germline V gene, CDR1 is LGHNA and CDR2 is YSLEER. V was trimmed by 3 bases and J by 0 bases, leaving 8 bases between them. The CDR3 region has the DNA TGCGCCAGCAGCCAGACACGATACCAAGAGACCCAGTACTTC. This translates into CASSQTRYQETQYF.

The gene calls are TRBV4-3 and TRBJ2-3; D not resolved. The CDR3 consists of 13 residues. Looked up from germline, CDR1 is LGHNA and CDR2 is YSLEER. Trimming left V 4 bases short and J 9 bases short, with 14 bases between. The CDR3 here is CASSRTTDVTQYF. In DNA, the CDR3 is TGCGCCAGCAGCCGTACCACCGATGTAACGCAGTATTTT.

The V call is TRBV4-3, the J call TRBJ2-5, with unresolved D. Trimming pared 0 bases from V and 5 bases from J, leaving 13 bases between. The germline gives CDR1 LGHNA, CDR2 YSLEER. The CDR3 runs to 15 residues. The CDR3 DNA sequence: TGCGCCAGCAGCCAAGATCGGTCAGGTCGGGAGACCCAGTACTTC. This gives the protein CASSQDRSGRETQYF.

This rearrangement joins TRBV12-3 or TRBV12-4 to TRBJ1-6; 10 bases are a match to TRBD1. The CDR3 has 16 residues. V shed 6 bases and J 4 bases; nucleotides not matched to a gene: 6. DNA for the CDR3: TGTGCCAGCAGGAGACAGGGGGCGACGTATAATTCACCCCTCCACTTT. This codes for CASRRQGATYNSPLHF.

The rearrangement joins TRBV29-1 to TRBJ1-4, with a tentative D call TRBD1 (5 bases). Germline CDR1 is SQVTM and CDR2 is ANQGSEA. The ends were cut back, 7 bases at V and 1 base at J, with 16 bases in the middle. The CDR3 consists of 15 residues. The CDR3 DNA sequence: TGCAGCGCCTCGGGGGGGATAAAAACTAATGAAAAACTGTTTTTT. Amino acids: CSASGGIKTNEKLFF.

The CDR3 spells CAIWGRNEQFF. The CDR3 DNA reads TGTGCCATCTGGGGCCGCAATGAGCAGTTCTTC. The genes are TRBV5-8 and TRBJ2-1, with D perhaps TRBD1 (5 bases). Germline assignment: CDR1 SGHTS and CDR2 YDEGEE. The length of the CDR3 is 11 residues. Trimming left V 9 bases short and J 6 bases short, with 10 bases between.

V is TRBV29-1 and J is TRBJ2-3; 7 bases agree with TRBD2. The V gene's germline CDR1 is SQVTM and CDR2 ANQGSEA. The ends lost 7 bases at V and 0 bases at J; junction bases unmatched: 7. This CDR3 region has 14 residues. In DNA, the CDR3 is TGCAGCGCTTGGGGGGGTGTTAGCACAGATACGCAGTATTTT. This encodes CSAWGGVSTDTQYF.

The chain uses TRBV9 and TRBJ2-2; possible D gene TRBD2, 6 bases. This CDR3 has 16 residues. Germline assignment: CDR1 SGDLS and CDR2 YYNGEE. V lost 2 bases and J lost 7, with 18 bases in between. CDR3 sequence reads: CASSVTGTSNIGELFF. CDR3 sequence (DNA): TGTGCCAGCAGCGTCACCGGGACTTCTAATATCGGGGAGCTGTTTTTT.

The chain links TRBV24-1 to TRBJ2-7; D possibly corresponds to TRBD2 (6 bases). This CDR3 region has 13 residues. V gave up 5 bases and J gave up 3 bases, with 10 bases separating them. The germline V gene has CDR1 KGHDR and CDR2 SFDVKD. CDR3: CATSAQGGYEQYF. The CDR3, as DNA: TGTGCCACCAGTGCCCAGGGAGGCTACGAGCAGTACTTC.